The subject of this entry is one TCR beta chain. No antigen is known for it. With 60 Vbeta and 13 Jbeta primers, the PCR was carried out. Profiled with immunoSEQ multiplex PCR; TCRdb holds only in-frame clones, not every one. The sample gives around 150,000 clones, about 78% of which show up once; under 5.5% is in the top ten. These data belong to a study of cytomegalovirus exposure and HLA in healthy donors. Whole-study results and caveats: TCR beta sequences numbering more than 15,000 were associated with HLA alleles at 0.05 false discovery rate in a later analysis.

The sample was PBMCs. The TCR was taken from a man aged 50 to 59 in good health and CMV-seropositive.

CDR3 residues: CASSLGTGSYGYTF. The DNA for the CDR3 is TGTGCCAGCAGCTTGGGGACAGGGAGCTATGGCTACACCTTC. The chain joins TRBV5-5 to TRBJ1-2; 8 bases line up with TRBD1. The junction had 2 bases not matched to a gene; V was cut back by 0 bases and J by 4 bases. The CDR3 contains 14 residues. CDR1 and CDR2 (germline): SGHKS, YYEKEE (reference sequence).